This is a list of T cell receptor beta chains from one sample in a study of cytomegalovirus exposure and HLA in healthy donors. Sequencing was performed with immunoSEQ multiplex PCR; in TCRdb, only in-frame clones are kept and a portion is missing. This table has under 100,000 clones, roughly 97% appearing once. The sample taken for sequencing was PBMCs. All receptors come from a man between 18 and 29 years old in good health and CMV-seronegative. Both conserved end residues are part of each CDR3. The order of the fields is D gene, J gene, clone size, V gene, CDR3 length, CDR3 protein, CDR3 DNA. The D gene is left open where the match is weak. Rows may omit the clone size; those that give it use once, few, many or a size class.

NA,TRBJ1-1,NA,TRBV20-1,11,CSASMGGEAFF,TGCAGTGCTAGTATGGGAGGTGAAGCTTTCTTT
TRBD2,TRBJ2-3,NA,TRBV19,18,CASSFLAGGFGVTDTQYF,TGTGCCAGCTCCTTCCTAGCGGGAGGATTTGGGGTCACAGATACGCAGTATTTT
NA,TRBJ1-1,once,TRBV6-5,15,CASSGGGGGITEAFF,TGTGCCAGCAGCGGCGGAGGGGGGGGGATCACTGAAGCTTTCTTT
NA,TRBJ1-5,NA,TRBV7-2,15,CASSFGGEGNQPQHF,TGTGCCAGCAGCTTCGGCGGGGAAGGCAATCAGCCCCAGCATTTT
TRBD2,TRBJ2-3,NA,TRBV7-9,16,CASSSDTSGASYTQYF,TGTGCCAGCAGCTCAGATACTAGCGGGGCCTCTTATACGCAGTATTTT
TRBD1,TRBJ2-5,NA,TRBV7-9,15,CASSEPDRVLETQYF,TGTGCCAGCAGTGAGCCCGACAGGGTACTAGAGACCCAGTACTTC
NA,TRBJ2-1,NA,TRBV6-5,16,CASSYFPGSSYNEQFF,TGTGCCAGCAGTTACTTTCCCGGGAGCTCCTACAATGAGCAGTTCTTC
TRBD2,TRBJ2-3,NA,TRBV18,17,CASSPQGTSGSGDTQYF,TGTGCCAGCTCACCTCAAGGGACTAGCGGGAGTGGGGATACGCAGTATTTT
TRBD2,TRBJ2-1,NA,TRBV4-3,16,CASSPFSGSAYNEQFF,TGCGCCAGCAGCCCATTTAGCGGGAGCGCCTACAATGAGCAGTTCTTC
NA,TRBJ1-5,NA,TRBV5-1,14,CASSLGGLDQPQHF,TGCGCCAGCAGCTTGGGGGGGCTCGACCAGCCCCAGCATTTT
NA,TRBJ1-5,NA,TRBV15,15,CATSRNVGVAQPQHF,TGTGCCACCAGCCGCAATGTCGGGGTCGCTCAGCCCCAGCACTTT
NA,TRBJ2-5,NA,TRBV5-1,14,CASSSGPGTETQYF,TGCGCCAGCAGCTCCGGGCCGGGAACGGAGACCCAGTACTTC
TRBD2,TRBJ2-1,NA,TRBV4-3,17,CASSQDRLAGVHNEQFF,TGCGCCAGCAGCCAAGATCGACTAGCGGGAGTGCACAATGAGCAGTTCTTC
TRBD1,TRBJ2-5,once,TRBV4-2,15,CASSGEGARQETQYF,TGTGCCAGCAGCGGAGAGGGGGCGCGCCAAGAGACCCAGTACTTC
NA,TRBJ1-3,NA,TRBV28,17,CASSEGQSYSSGNTIYF,TGTGCCAGCAGCGAAGGACAGTCGTATTCCTCCGGAAACACCATATATTTT
NA,TRBJ1-1,once,TRBV27,14,CASSLSRENTEAFF,TGTGCCAGCAGTTTATCTCGGGAGAACACTGAAGCTTTCTTT
TRBD2,TRBJ2-3,NA,TRBV11-3,15,CASSLGGLVTDTQYF,TGTGCCAGCAGCTTAGGGGGACTAGTAACAGATACGCAGTATTTT
TRBD1,TRBJ2-4,NA,TRBV12-5,17,CASGLATEDRAGNIQYF,TGTGCTAGTGGTTTGGCAACAGAGGACAGGGCCGGAAACATTCAGTACTTC
TRBD2,TRBJ2-6,NA,TRBV5-5,18,CASSLASGRAQGANVLTF,TGTGCCAGCAGCTTGGCCAGCGGGAGGGCGCAAGGGGCCAACGTCCTGACTTTC
NA,TRBJ1-5,NA,TRBV6-6,16,CASSPPGVDSNQPQHF,TGTGCCAGCAGCCCCCCAGGGGTTGATAGCAATCAGCCCCAGCATTTT
TRBD1,TRBJ2-1,NA,TRBV2,20,CASSFTTGGVAAGYSNEQFF,TGTGCCAGCAGTTTCACCACAGGGGGAGTGGCTGCTGGGTACTCAAATGAGCAGTTCTTC
TRBD2,TRBJ2-3,NA,TRBV7-3,17,CASSLWTSGTLTDTQYF,TGTGCCAGCAGCCTCTGGACTAGCGGGACACTTACAGATACGCAGTATTTT
TRBD1,TRBJ1-5,NA,TRBV27,14,CASSPATGLQPQHF,TGTGCCAGCAGTCCGGCGACAGGGCTACAGCCCCAGCATTTT
NA,TRBJ2-1,NA,TRBV11-2,12,CASSPTSNEQFF,TGTGCCAGCAGCCCTACTAGCAATGAGCAGTTCTTC
NA,TRBJ1-1,NA,TRBV20-1,11,CSVYTNTEAFF,TGCAGTGTATACACGAACACTGAAGCTTTCTTT
TRBD2,TRBJ2-1,NA,TRBV18,15,CASSPPSGSYNEQFF,TGTGCCAGCTCACCACCCAGCGGGAGCTACAATGAGCAGTTCTTC
NA,TRBJ1-5,NA,TRBV23-1,19,CASSRPSTGNMNSNQPQHF,TGCGCCAGCAGTCGACCCTCGACGGGAAATATGAATAGCAATCAGCCCCAGCATTTT
NA,TRBJ1-5,NA,TRBV30,14,CALKGGSGNQPQHF,TGTGCCTTGAAAGGGGGATCAGGCAATCAGCCCCAGCATTTT
NA,TRBJ2-7,NA,TRBV13,9,CAAGYEQYF,TGTGCCGCCGGCTACGAGCAGTACTTC
TRBD2,TRBJ2-1,NA,TRBV18,16,CASSPIAGGNVNEQFF,TGTGCCAGCTCACCAATAGCGGGAGGGAATGTGAATGAGCAGTTCTTC
TRBD2,TRBJ2-3,NA,TRBV9,16,CASSVEAGGLTDTQYF,TGTGCCAGCAGCGTAGAAGCGGGAGGGCTCACAGATACGCAGTATTTT